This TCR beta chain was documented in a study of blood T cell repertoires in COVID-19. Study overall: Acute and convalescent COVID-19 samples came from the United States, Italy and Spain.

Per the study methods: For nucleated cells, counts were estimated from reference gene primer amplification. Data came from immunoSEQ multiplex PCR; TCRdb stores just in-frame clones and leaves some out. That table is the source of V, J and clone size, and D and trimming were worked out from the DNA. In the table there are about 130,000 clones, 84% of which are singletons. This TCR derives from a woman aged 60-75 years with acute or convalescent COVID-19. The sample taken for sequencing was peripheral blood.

The DNA of the CDR3 is TGCGCCAGCAGCTGGGAGGACAGGGGGCAGGTGGTCGGCCCTGAAGCTTTCTTT. Amino acids: CASSWEDRGQVVGPEAFF. The V gene is TRBV5-1, the J gene TRBJ1-1; 11 bases match TRBD1. The J segment lost 6 bases and the V segment lost 3 bases, leaving 16 bases of the junction unmatched. Germline CDR1 SGHRS, CDR2 YFSETQ. CDR3 length equals 18 residues.